The sequence of this TCR beta chain was determined in a study of blood T cell repertoires in COVID-19. Trimming cost V 5 bases and J 0 bases; bases outside gene matches: 10. Germline-derived CDR1 and CDR2 are LGHDT and YNNKEL (reference sequence). The CDR3 sequence is 18 residues long. Some clones are missing from TCRdb's copy, which holds only in-frame ones; the method was immunoSEQ multiplex PCR. The table lists some 350,000 clones, around nine tenths of them singletons. This clone was detected once. This sequence originates from a man aged 25-40 years who had recovered from COVID-19. This chain links TRBV3-1 (or the pseudogene TRBV3-2) with TRBJ2-3, with 11 bases identical to TRBD2. Sequenced: PBMCs or T cells enriched from blood (not recorded which). DNA for the CDR3: TGTGCCAGCAGCGCCACTAGCGGGGGCACCTCTAGCACAGATACGCAGTATTTT. This gives the protein CASSATSGGTSSTDTQYF.